Following are 26 T cell receptor beta chains from one sample sequenced in a study of blood T cell repertoires in COVID-19. Assay: immunoSEQ multiplex PCR; the TCRdb copy retains only in-frame clones and omits some. The repertoire holds 45,000 to 65,000 clones, 65% to 85% seen once, with around two fifths in the top ten. Sequenced sample: peripheral blood. Every receptor here comes from a man aged 65-85 years with active or convalescent COVID-19.

V gene TRBV6-2 or TRBV6-3 combines with J gene TRBJ1-4, with a tentative D call TRBD1 (5 bases). CDR3 size: 18 residues. V was clipped by 6 bases and J by 2 bases, with 22 bases between them. In germline, CDR1 is MNHEY, CDR2 SVGEGT. The CDR3 DNA reads TGTGCCAGCAGCAGAGGACGCCGGGGACGGGGGACTAATGAAAAACTGTTTTTT. It translates to CASSRGRRGRGTNEKLFF.

This chain joins TRBV11-2 and TRBJ2-2; 9 bases line up with TRBD1. This CDR3 contains 15 residues. Trimming at V came to 6 bases and at J to 6 bases, leaving 8 bases not matched to a gene. The germline CDR1 and CDR2 sequences are SGHAT and FQNNGV. The CDR3 protein is CASSLTGGFAGELFF. Written as DNA, the CDR3 is TGTGCCAGCAGTTTGACAGGGGGATTTGCCGGGGAGCTGTTTTTT.

CDR3 coding DNA: TGTGCCAGCAGTTACGGACAGGGGATACTCTATGGCTACACCTTC. This sequence encodes CASSYGQGILYGYTF. This chain uses TRBV6-5 with TRBJ1-2; 9 nucleotides agree with TRBD1. This CDR3 is 15 amino acids long. The trim removed 2 bases at V and 4 bases at J, leaving 5 bases unmatched. Germline V lookup: CDR1 MNHEY, CDR2 SVGAGI.

The chain recombines TRBV30 with TRBJ2-3; 11 bases are a match to TRBD2. The germline V gene has CDR1 GTSNPN and CDR2 SVGIG (reference sequence). The CDR3 contains 13 residues. V dropped 4 bases and J dropped 6; count of bases not matched to a gene: 3. In DNA form, the CDR3 reads TGTGCCTGGAAGATAGCGGGAGGGGATACGCAGTATTTT. Translating gives CAWKIAGGDTQYF.

V and J are TRBV6-5 and TRBJ1-5, with TRBD1 as a possible D gene (6 bases). V was pared by 8 bases and J by 1 base, with 15 bases between. The CDR3 has 15 amino acids. The germline CDR1 and CDR2 sequences are MNHEY and SVGAGI. The CDR3 loop is CASQGGFGSNQPQHF. DNA of the CDR3: TGTGCCAGCCAAGGGGGTTTCGGCAGCAATCAGCCCCAGCATTTT.

The gene calls are TRBV7-2 and TRBJ2-7; 11 positions match TRBD2. Germline V lookup: CDR1 SGHTA, CDR2 FQGNSA. With V trimmed by 7 bases and J by 5 bases, 7 bases remained unmatched. This CDR3 spans 14 amino acids. Here the CDR3 reads CASKLAGGIHEQYF. CDR3 coding DNA: TGTGCCAGCAAATTAGCGGGGGGGATCCACGAGCAGTACTTC.

The chain uses TRBV28 and TRBJ2-2, with TRBD1 matching 9 bases. CDR1 is MDHEN and CDR2 is SYDVKM in the germline V gene. CDR3 length: 15 amino acids. After removal of 5 bases from V and 3 bases from J, the junction contained 4 bases not matched to a gene. CDR3 DNA: TGTGCCAGCAGTCCGGGACAGGGACACACCGGGGAGCTGTTTTTT. Translated: CASSPGQGHTGELFF.

The gene calls are TRBV13 and TRBJ2-1; 10 nucleotides match TRBD1. The CDR3 is made up of 17 amino acids. From germline, CDR1 is PRHDT and CDR2 FYEKMQ (reference sequence). The trim removed 3 bases at V and 8 bases at J, leaving 13 bases unmatched. The CDR3 nucleotides are TGTGCCAGCAGCTTCCGAGGTGGGACAGGGGTGGGCGATGAGCAGTTCTTC. It is translated as CASSFRGGTGVGDEQFF.

This sequence joins TRBV6-4 and TRBJ2-5; 7 bases line up with TRBD1. The germline V gene has CDR1 MRHNA and CDR2 SNTAGT. The V segment lost 10 bases and the J segment 3 bases; nucleotides outside the gene matches: 5. The CDR3 consists of 12 residues. Here the CDR3 reads CANWGTEETQYF. As DNA, the CDR3 is TGTGCCAACTGGGGGACAGAAGAGACCCAGTACTTC.

This chain uses TRBV13 with TRBJ1-1; the D gene is possibly TRBD1 (5 bases). The CDR3 is 12 amino acids. CDR1 is PRHDT, CDR2 FYEKMQ, per germline (reference sequence). V was cut by 5 bases and J by 10 bases, with 14 bases left in between. CDR3 in DNA: TGTGCCAGCAGCCGGAGCAGGGTACGAGCTTTCTTT. As protein: CASSRSRVRAFF.

This clone was detected only once. V is TRBV7-2 and J is TRBJ2-7; D perhaps matches TRBD1 (6 bases). The CDR3 is 13 residues long. Between the trimmed V and J ends, which lost 4 bases and 3 bases, there was a span of 10 bases. Per the germline V gene, CDR1 is SGHTA and CDR2 is FQGNSA. Written as DNA, the CDR3 is TGTGCCAGCAGCTCGACAGGTTACTACGAGCAGTACTTC. Its translation: CASSSTGYYEQYF.

In this sample, this clone turned up once. V is TRBV27 and J is TRBJ2-7; 7 bases match TRBD1. This CDR3 has 13 residues. Germline CDR1 and CDR2: MNHEY and SMNVEV (reference sequence). V shed 8 bases and J 9 bases; nucleotides not matched to a gene: 13. For the CDR3, the DNA is TGTGCCAGCGGTCGTATCGTTCAGGGGGTGCAGTACTTC. It specifies CASGRIVQGVQYF.

The chain uses TRBV6-2 or TRBV6-3 and TRBJ2-1; 11 bases align to TRBD1. V lost 4 bases to trimming and J lost 7 bases; unmatched junction nucleotides: 6. The CDR3 has 15 residues. Looked up from germline, CDR1 is MNHEY and CDR2 is SVGEGT. The CDR3 sequence is CASSSGTGGNNEQFF. The CDR3 coding sequence is TGTGCCAGCAGTTCCGGGACAGGGGGTAATAATGAGCAGTTCTTC.

The chain recombines TRBV20-1 with TRBJ1-1; D gene unclear. The CDR3 runs to 11 residues. V was pared by 1 base and J by 9 bases, with 9 bases between. Germline loops: CDR1 DFQATT, CDR2 SNEGSKA (reference sequence). CDR3 bases: TGCAGTGCTAGAGGGGAGCCTCAAGCTTTCTTT. Protein sequence: CSARGEPQAFF.

The chain joins TRBV18 to TRBJ2-7; the match to TRBD2 covers 14 bases. With V trimmed by 6 bases and J by 0 bases, 10 bases remained unmatched. The CDR3 sequence is 18 residues long. Germline assignment: CDR1 KGHSH and CDR2 LQKENI. The DNA for the CDR3 is TGTGCCAGCTCCCCAGGAGGACTAGCGGGGGGACTCTCCTACGAGCAGTACTTC. This encodes CASSPGGLAGGLSYEQYF.

The chain employs TRBV14 and TRBJ2-1, with D perhaps matching TRBD1 (6 bases). This CDR3 is 14 amino acids long. Deletions cut 1 base from V and 6 bases from J, with 10 bases between. Germline V lookup: CDR1 SGHDN, CDR2 FVKESK. The CDR3 here is CASSQANRVNEQFF. CDR3 bases: TGTGCCAGCAGCCAAGCGAACAGGGTCAATGAGCAGTTCTTC.

To note about this clone: Germline and junction disagree at one end, which may indicate a read error. The rearrangement joins TRBV4-1 to TRBJ1-4; 8 bases are shared with TRBD1. Per germline, CDR1 MGHRA and CDR2 YSYEKL. This CDR3 comprises 16 residues. The CDR3 sequence is CASSQLTDRAKEKLFF. CDR3 coding DNA: TGCGCCAGCAGCCAACTTACGGACAGGGCTAAAGAAAAACTGTTTTTT.

This clone was counted once. The chain joins TRBV28 to TRBJ1-2; possible D gene TRBD1, 5 bases. V lost 5 bases to trimming and J lost 4 bases, with 14 bases between them. The germline V gene encodes CDR1 MDHEN and CDR2 SYDVKM. The CDR3 runs 14 residues. CDR3 in DNA: TGTGCCAGCAGTCAGGACAAACTCATCTATGGCTACACCTTC. It translates to CASSQDKLIYGYTF.

V and J are TRBV5-6 and TRBJ1-6; a possible D gene is TRBD1 (5 bases). V was cut by 3 bases and J by 10 bases, with 20 bases left in between. The CDR3 contains 16 residues. The V gene's germline CDR1 is SGHDT and CDR2 YYEEEE. CDR3 in DNA: TGTGCCAGCAGCTCTGGCGGGGCAGGGAAAGGATCACCCCTCCACTTT. Protein sequence: CASSSGGAGKGSPLHF.

This clone was observed a few times. The V and J genes are TRBV18 and TRBJ2-2; 8 nucleotides agree with TRBD1. The CDR3 loop spans 13 amino acids. Losses at the gene ends were 3 bases for V and 6 bases for J; bases not matched to a gene: 0. The germline gives CDR1 KGHSH, CDR2 LQKENI. Here the CDR3 reads CASSPDRAGELFF. The DNA of the CDR3 is TGTGCCAGCTCACCGGACAGGGCCGGGGAGCTGTTTTTT.

The chain links TRBV5-1 to TRBJ1-1; D uncertain. This CDR3 is built from 13 residues. Trimming left V 6 bases short and J 1 base short, with 10 bases between. Germline V gene data show CDR1 as SGHRS and CDR2 as YFSETQ. The CDR3, as DNA: TGCGCCAGCAATATAACACCGAACACTGAAGCTTTCTTT. Translation gives CASNITPNTEAFF.

The rearrangement uses TRBV4-1 and TRBJ2-3; TRBD2 aligns across 7 bases. Germline assignment: CDR1 MGHRA and CDR2 YSYEKL. This CDR3 contains 17 residues. V shed 7 bases, J shed 4 bases, and the junction held 17 bases outside the gene matches. The CDR3 bases are TGCGCCAGCACGCCCCGGTGGGAGGGTAGCTGGGCAGATACGCAGTATTTT. This sequence encodes CASTPRWEGSWADTQYF.

The chain carries TRBV4-3 and TRBJ2-7; 7 bases map to TRBD2. Germline loops: CDR1 LGHNA, CDR2 YSLEER. The CDR3 is 14 amino acids. V lost 0 bases to trimming and J lost 5 bases; unmatched junction nucleotides: 4. CDR3 sequence: CASSQEPGRDEQYF. In nucleotides, the CDR3 is TGCGCCAGCAGCCAAGAGCCGGGGAGGGACGAGCAGTACTTC.

J is TRBJ2-2 and V is TRBV11-2, with 14 bases fitting TRBD2. The CDR3 consists of 17 residues. The trim removed 4 bases at V and 5 bases at J, leaving 6 bases unmatched. CDR1 and CDR2 from the germline V gene are SGHAT and FQNNGV. The CDR3 protein is CASSYGTSGRFTGELFF. The CDR3 nucleotides read TGTGCCAGCAGCTATGGGACTAGCGGGAGATTTACCGGGGAGCTGTTTTTT.

Points on this clone: At the DNA level, this CDR3 is encoded by other sequences in the same sample as well. V is TRBV5-1 and J is TRBJ1-1; D is unclear. Trimming removed 0 bases from V and 5 bases from J, with 8 bases in between. This CDR3 is built from 13 residues. Germline CDR1 and CDR2: SGHRS and YFSETQ. The CDR3 coding sequence is TGCGCCAGCAGCTTGGTCACCGGGACTGAAGCTTTCTTT. Residues: CASSLVTGTEAFF.

This chain connects TRBV18 to TRBJ2-7; TRBD1 aligns across 9 bases. The germline CDR1 and CDR2 sequences are KGHSH and LQKENI. V lost 3 bases and J lost 3; bases outside the gene matches: 6. The CDR3 contains 15 residues. The CDR3 sequence is CASSPTTGGFYEQYF. The CDR3 DNA sequence: TGTGCCAGCTCACCCACGACAGGGGGATTCTACGAGCAGTACTTC.